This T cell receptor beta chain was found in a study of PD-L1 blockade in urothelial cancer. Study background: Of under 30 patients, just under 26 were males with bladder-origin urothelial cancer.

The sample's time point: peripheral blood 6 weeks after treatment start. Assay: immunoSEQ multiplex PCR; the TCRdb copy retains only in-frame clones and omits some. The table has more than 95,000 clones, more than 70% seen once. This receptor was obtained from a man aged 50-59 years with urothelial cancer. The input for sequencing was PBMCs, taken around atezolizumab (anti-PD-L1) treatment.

In DNA, the CDR3 is TGTGCCAGCAGTTTCGGTCGAGCGGGGAACTCCTACGAGCAGTACTTC. Its protein is CASSFGRAGNSYEQYF. The rearrangement links TRBV27 to TRBJ2-7; 7 nucleotides align to TRBD2. The CDR3 has 16 residues. V gave up 3 bases and J gave up 0 bases; unmatched junction bases: 8. CDR1 MNHEY and CDR2 SMNVEV come from the germline V gene (reference sequence).